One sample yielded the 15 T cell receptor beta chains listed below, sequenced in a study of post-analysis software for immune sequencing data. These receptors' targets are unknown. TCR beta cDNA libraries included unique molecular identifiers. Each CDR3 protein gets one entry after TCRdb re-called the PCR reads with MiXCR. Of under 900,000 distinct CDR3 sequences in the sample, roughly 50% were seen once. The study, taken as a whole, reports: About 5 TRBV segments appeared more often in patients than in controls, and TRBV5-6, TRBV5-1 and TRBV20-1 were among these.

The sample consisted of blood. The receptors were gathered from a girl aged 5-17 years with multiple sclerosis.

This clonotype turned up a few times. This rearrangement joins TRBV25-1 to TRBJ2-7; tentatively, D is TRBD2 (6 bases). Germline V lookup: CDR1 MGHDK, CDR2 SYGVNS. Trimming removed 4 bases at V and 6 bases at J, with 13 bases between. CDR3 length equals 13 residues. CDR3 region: CASSVPGTSEQYF. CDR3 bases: TGTGCCAGCAGTGTCCCCGGGACTTCCGAGCAGTACTTC.

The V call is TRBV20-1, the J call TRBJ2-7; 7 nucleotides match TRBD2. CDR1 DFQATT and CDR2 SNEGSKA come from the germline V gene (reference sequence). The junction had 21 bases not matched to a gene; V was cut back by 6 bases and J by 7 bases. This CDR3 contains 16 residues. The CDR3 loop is CSADPLGGTGTGEQYF. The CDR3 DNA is TGCAGTGCCGATCCCCTCGGGGGGACCGGGACTGGTGAGCAGTACTTC.

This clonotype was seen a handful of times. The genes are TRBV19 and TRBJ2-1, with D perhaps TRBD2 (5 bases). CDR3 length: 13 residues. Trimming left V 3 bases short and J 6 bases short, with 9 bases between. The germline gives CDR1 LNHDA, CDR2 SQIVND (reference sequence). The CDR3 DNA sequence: TGTGCCAGTAGTATTGGGCTAGCCAATGAGCAGTTCTTC. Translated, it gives CASSIGLANEQFF.

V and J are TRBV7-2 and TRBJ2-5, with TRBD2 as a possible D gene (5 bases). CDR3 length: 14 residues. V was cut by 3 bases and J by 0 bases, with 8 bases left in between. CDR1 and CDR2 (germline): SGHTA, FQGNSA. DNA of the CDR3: TGTGCCAGCAGCTTTGAGGGTTACCAAGAGACCCAGTACTTC. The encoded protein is CASSFEGYQETQYF.

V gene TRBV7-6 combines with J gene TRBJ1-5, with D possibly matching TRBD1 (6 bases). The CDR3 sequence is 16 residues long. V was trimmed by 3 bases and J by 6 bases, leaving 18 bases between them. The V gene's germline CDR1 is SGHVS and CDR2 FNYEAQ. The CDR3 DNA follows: TGTGCCAGCAGCTTGTTTTCCAGGGGTTTATCTCAGCCCCAGCATTTT. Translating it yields CASSLFSRGLSQPQHF.

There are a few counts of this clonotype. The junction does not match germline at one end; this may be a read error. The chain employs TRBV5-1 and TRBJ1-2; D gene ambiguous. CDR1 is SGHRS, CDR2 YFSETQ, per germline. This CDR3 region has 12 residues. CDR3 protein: CASSPPGDGYTF. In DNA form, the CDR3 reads TGTGCCAGCAGTCCACCGGGCGATGGCTACACCTTC.

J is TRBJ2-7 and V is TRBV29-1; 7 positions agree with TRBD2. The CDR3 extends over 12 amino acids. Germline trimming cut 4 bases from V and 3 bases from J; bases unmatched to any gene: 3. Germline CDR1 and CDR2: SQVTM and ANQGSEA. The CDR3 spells CSVASGGYEQYF. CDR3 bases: TGCAGCGTTGCCTCGGGGGGCTACGAGCAGTACTTC.

The CDR3 DNA is TGCAGTGCCCCTATAGCGGGAGAGGGTGAGCAGTTCTTC. This codes for CSAPIAGEGEQFF. V and J are TRBV20-1 and TRBJ2-1, with 9 bases that match TRBD2. The germline gives CDR1 DFQATT, CDR2 SNEGSKA (reference sequence). V lost 6 bases to trimming and J lost 9 bases; unmatched junction nucleotides: 9. The CDR3 is 13 residues long.

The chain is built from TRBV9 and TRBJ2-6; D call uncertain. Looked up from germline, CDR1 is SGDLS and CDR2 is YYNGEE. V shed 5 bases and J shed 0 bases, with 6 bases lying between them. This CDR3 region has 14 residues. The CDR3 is CASRALSGANVLTF. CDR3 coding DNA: TGTGCCAGCAGGGCCCTCTCTGGGGCCAACGTCCTGACTTTC.

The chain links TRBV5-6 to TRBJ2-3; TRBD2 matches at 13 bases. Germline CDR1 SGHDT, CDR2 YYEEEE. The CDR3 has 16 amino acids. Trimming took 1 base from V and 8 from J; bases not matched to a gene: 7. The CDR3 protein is CASSLRRLAGGGTQYF. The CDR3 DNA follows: TGTGCCAGCAGCTTGAGGCGACTAGCGGGGGGTGGTACGCAGTATTTT.

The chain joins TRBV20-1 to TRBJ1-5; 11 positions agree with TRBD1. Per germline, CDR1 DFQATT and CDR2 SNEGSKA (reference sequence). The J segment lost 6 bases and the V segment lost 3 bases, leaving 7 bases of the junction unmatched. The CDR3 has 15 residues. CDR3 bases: TGCAGTGCTAGCGCCGGGACAGGGGGATTTCAGCCCCAGCATTTT. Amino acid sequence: CSASAGTGGFQPQHF.

The CDR3 DNA sequence: TGCAGCGTGGCCGGGACGGTATCCTCTGGGGCCAACGTCCTGACTTTC. Encoded protein: CSVAGTVSSGANVLTF. This chain links TRBV29-1 with TRBJ2-6; D may match TRBD1 or TRBD2 (5 bases each). The CDR3 has 16 residues. The ends were cut back, 6 bases at V and 0 bases at J, with 15 bases in the middle. Germline assignment: CDR1 SQVTM and CDR2 ANQGSEA.

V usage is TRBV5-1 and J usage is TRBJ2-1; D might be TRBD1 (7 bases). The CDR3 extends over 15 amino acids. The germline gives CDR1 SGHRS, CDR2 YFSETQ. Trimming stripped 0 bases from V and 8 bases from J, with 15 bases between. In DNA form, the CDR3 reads TGCGCCAGCAGCTTGGGACAGGGAGGTGGTGATGAGCAGTTCTTC. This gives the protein CASSLGQGGGDEQFF.

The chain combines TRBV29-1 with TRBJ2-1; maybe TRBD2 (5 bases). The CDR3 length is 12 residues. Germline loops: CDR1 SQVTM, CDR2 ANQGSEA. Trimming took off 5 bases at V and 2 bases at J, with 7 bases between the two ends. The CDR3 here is CSVSGPYNEQFF. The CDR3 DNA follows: TGCAGCGTTAGCGGACCCTACAATGAGCAGTTCTTC.

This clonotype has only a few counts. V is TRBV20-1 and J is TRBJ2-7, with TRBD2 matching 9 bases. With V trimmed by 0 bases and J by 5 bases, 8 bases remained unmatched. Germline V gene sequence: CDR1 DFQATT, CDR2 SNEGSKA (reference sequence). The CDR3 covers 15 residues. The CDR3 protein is CSARDILAGSHEQYF. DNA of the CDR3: TGCAGTGCTAGAGATATCCTAGCGGGATCCCACGAGCAGTACTTC.